Listed below are T cell receptor beta chains from one sample, sequenced in a study of T cell responses to AZD1222 COVID-19 vaccine. Assay used: immunoSEQ multiplex PCR; TCRdb lists only in-frame clones, some missing. The sample has over 150,000 clones, 86% seen once. This specimen was peripheral blood, taken on day 0 of MenACWY control vaccination. Every receptor here comes from an adult in good health. CDR3s include the opening cysteine and the closing phenylalanine or tryptophan. The D gene is left open where the match is weak. Rows may omit the clone size; those that give it use once, few, many or a size class.

>NA|TRBJ2-7|13|TRBV6-2/TRBV6-3|NA
TGTGCCAGCAGTTACACCTTAGCCTACGAGCAGTACTTC
CASSYTLAYEQYF
>NA|TRBJ1-5|18|TRBV2|NA
TGTGCCAGCAGTGAAAGAGTTAACAGCCTCTTTAGCAATCAGCCCCAGCATTTT
CASSERVNSLFSNQPQHF
>NA|TRBJ1-2|15|TRBV5-1|TRBD1
TGCGCCAGCAGCCGGACAGGGGAGGTTAACTATGGCTACACCTTC
CASSRTGEVNYGYTF
>NA|TRBJ2-3|16|TRBV27|TRBD2
TGTGCCAGCAGCCCCTTAGCGGGGGGGCTGACAGATACGCAGTATTTT
CASSPLAGGLTDTQYF
>NA|TRBJ1-6|14|TRBV7-2|TRBD1
TGTGCCAGCAGCCCCTGGACAGGGACCTCACCCCTCCACTTT
CASSPWTGTSPLHF
>NA|TRBJ2-3|14|TRBV19|NA
TGTGCCAGTAGTCCGGGACTGCCCCTAGATACGCAGTATTTT
CASSPGLPLDTQYF
>NA|TRBJ2-6|14|TRBV4-2|NA
TGTGCCAGCAGCCAATACAGGTCCGGCAACGTCCTGACTTTC
CASSQYRSGNVLTF
>NA|TRBJ1-5|14|TRBV7-8|NA
TGTGCCAGCAGCTTAGCAACGGCGAGTCAGCCCCAGCATTTT
CASSLATASQPQHF
>NA|TRBJ2-2|15|TRBV30|TRBD2
TGTGCCTGGAGCGGCGGGAGGCAGAACACCGGGGAGCTGTTTTTT
CAWSGGRQNTGELFF
>NA|TRBJ1-5|15|TRBV12-5|NA
TGTGCTAGTGGAGTCACAGGAGAGAGAAATCAGCCCCAGCATTTT
CASGVTGERNQPQHF
>NA|TRBJ2-5|16|TRBV5-1|TRBD2
TGCGCCAGCACTCGTACGACTAGCGGGAGCGGAGAGACCCAGTACTTC
CASTRTTSGSGETQYF
>NA|TRBJ1-2|12|TRBV7-9|TRBD1
TGTGCCAGCAGCCCAGGGACAGGCAGCTACACCTTC
CASSPGTGSYTF
>few|TRBJ1-5|15|TRBV25-1|NA
TGTGCCAGCAGTGAGGGGGGGTTAAGCAATCAGCCCCAGCATTTT
CASSEGGLSNQPQHF
>once|TRBJ2-6|15|TRBV5-1|NA
TGCGCCAGCAGCTTATCCCAATCTGGGGCCAACGTCCTGACTTTC
CASSLSQSGANVLTF
>NA|TRBJ1-1|16|TRBV5-1|TRBD1
TGCGCCAGCAGCGGGGCAGGGGGCGCGGGGTACACTGAAGCTTTCTTT
CASSGAGGAGYTEAFF
>NA|TRBJ1-1|13|TRBV6-1|NA
TGTGCCAGTAACCGGGGAGTCGGCACTGAAGCTTTCTTT
CASNRGVGTEAFF
>NA|TRBJ1-2|14|TRBV11-3|NA
TGTGCCAGCAGCTTGAGGACAGATTTCTATGGCTACACCTTC
CASSLRTDFYGYTF
>NA|TRBJ2-5|16|TRBV5-8|NA
TGTGCCAGCAGCTTGGGAGGGACATCTCAACAAGAGACCCAGTACTTC
CASSLGGTSQQETQYF
>few|TRBJ2-3|15|TRBV19|TRBD1
TGTGCCAGTAGTCCCCGGACAGGGGCAGCAGATACGCAGTATTTT
CASSPRTGAADTQYF
>NA|TRBJ2-3|14|TRBV29-1|TRBD2
TGCAGCAGTCTAGCGGGGGGGTCCCCAGATACGCAGTATTTT
CSSLAGGSPDTQYF
>NA|TRBJ2-7|14|TRBV7-6|NA
TGTGCCAGCAGCCCCCGAGGCGTTCTCGACGAGCAGTACTTC
CASSPRGVLDEQYF
>NA|TRBJ2-2|16|TRBV5-1|NA
TGCGCCAGCAGCCCCTTGGCGGGGTCTAACACCGGGGAGCTGTTTTTT
CASSPLAGSNTGELFF
>NA|TRBJ2-1|14|TRBV6-5|TRBD1
TGTGCCAGCAGGGGGACAGGGAGGCGCAATGAGCAGTTCTTC
CASRGTGRRNEQFF
>NA|TRBJ1-2|15|TRBV6-4|NA
TGTGCCAGCAAGGGGCCGGCCACCGCTAACTATGGCTACACCTTC
CASKGPATANYGYTF